These 5 T cell receptor beta chains originate from one sample sequenced in a study of beta chain features in type 1 diabetes. Expressed TCRB transcripts got sequenced, as all isolated RNA was reverse transcribed. The repertoire was sequenced with immunoSEQ multiplex PCR; TCRdb's copy has only in-frame clones and lacks some. Of 220,000 or so clones in the sample, over 65% were seen once. The sample was naive CD4+ T cells from blood. The receptors derive from a man aged 25 to 40 in good health.

The chain couples TRBV29-1 to TRBJ2-2; 7 nucleotides agree with TRBD1. This CDR3 has 14 residues. Germline-derived CDR1 and CDR2 are SQVTM and ANQGSEA. J was trimmed by 5 bases and V by 7 bases; bases with no gene match: 10. The CDR3, as DNA: TGCAGCGCCTACAGGGGCGGCGTGACCGGGGAGCTGTTTTTT. This translates into CSAYRGGVTGELFF.

The V call is TRBV14, the J call TRBJ2-5; D ambiguous. The CDR3 is 10 residues long. CDR1 and CDR2 (germline): SGHDN, FVKESK. V was trimmed by 0 bases and J by 7 bases, leaving 0 bases between them. The CDR3 loop is CASSQETQYF. In DNA, the CDR3 is TGTGCCAGCAGCCAAGAGACCCAGTACTTC.

This clone occurred a few times. Other DNA sequences from this sample encode an identical CDR3 as well. This sequence joins TRBV29-1 and TRBJ2-3; 7 bases are a match to TRBD1. CDR1 is SQVTM and CDR2 is ANQGSEA in the germline V gene. V shed 6 bases, J shed 3 bases, and the junction held 6 bases outside the gene matches. The CDR3 has 13 residues. DNA of the CDR3: TGCAGCGTCGGACAGGTTGTAACAGATACGCAGTATTTT. This gives the protein CSVGQVVTDTQYF.

This clone turned up a few times. The rearrangement uses TRBV25-1 and TRBJ2-5; the D gene is possibly TRBD1 (5 bases). V shed 9 bases and J shed 5 bases, with 10 bases lying between them. Per the germline V gene, CDR1 is MGHDK and CDR2 is SYGVNS. The CDR3 has 11 residues. The CDR3 region has the DNA TGTGCCAGTAGGGGCCTGGAGACCCAGTACTTC. Translation gives CASRGLETQYF.

This chain joins TRBV15 and TRBJ1-1; D is unresolved. The length of the CDR3 is 12 residues. Germline lookup yields CDR1 LNHNV and CDR2 YYDKDF (reference sequence). V lost 9 bases, J lost 5 bases, and 13 bases lay in between. CDR3 bases: TGTGCCACGATGCGGGGTGGAACTGAAGCTTTCTTT. Residues: CATMRGGTEAFF.